One sample yielded the 8 T cell receptor beta chains listed below, sequenced in a study of control samples from healthy donors and cancer patients. Only in-frame clones appear in the TCRdb table, and some are missing; sequencing was by immunoSEQ multiplex PCR. The table records 90,000 to 100,000 clones, 82% of them present only once. The sample was blood. These receptors were taken from a man aged 55 to 70 in good health.

The rearrangement joins TRBV16 to TRBJ2-7; D not certain. The CDR3 covers 14 residues. CDR1 and CDR2 from the germline V gene are KGHSY and FQNENV. Trimming pared 0 bases from V and 0 bases from J, leaving 6 bases between. The CDR3 region is CASSQSKGSYEQYF. The CDR3, as DNA: TGTGCCAGCAGCCAATCTAAGGGCTCCTACGAGCAGTACTTC.

The gene calls are TRBV15 and TRBJ2-1; the D call may be TRBD1 or TRBD2 (5 bases each). Germline V gives CDR1 LNHNV, CDR2 YYDKDF (reference sequence). The length of the CDR3 is 13 residues. Trimming removed 0 bases at V and 9 bases at J, with 9 bases between. In DNA, the CDR3 is TGTGCCACCAGCAGAGATTTTGGGACTGAGCAGTTCTTC. Protein sequence: CATSRDFGTEQFF. The full variable domain, rest sourced from reference TRBV15 and TRBJ2-1, is DAMVIQNPRYQVTQFGKPVTLSCSQTLNHNVMYWYQQKSSQAPKLLFHYYDKDFNNEADTPDNFQSRRPNTSFCFLDIRSPGLGDTAMYLCATSRDFGTEQFFGPGTRLTVL.

This clone showed up just a few times. The rearrangement links TRBV4-1 to TRBJ1-5; 7 bases are shared with TRBD1. Germline trimming cut 3 bases from V and 6 bases from J; bases unmatched to any gene: 23. The CDR3 has 20 amino acids. Germline V gives CDR1 MGHRA, CDR2 YSYEKL. DNA of the CDR3: TGCGCCAGCAGCCAGACACAAGAAGTCTCCCGGGTGACAGGGAGTCAGCCCCAGCATTTT. Its protein is CASSQTQEVSRVTGSQPQHF.

This clone was found once. J is TRBJ2-5 and V is TRBV29-1, with 7 bases matching TRBD2. This CDR3 spans 15 amino acids. V shed 3 bases and J 1 base; nucleotides not matched to a gene: 8. Germline values: CDR1 SQVTM, CDR2 ANQGSEA. The CDR3 nucleotides are TGCAGCGTTGAGCGGGGGAGCCTCACCCAAGAGACCCAGTACTTC. Translation: CSVERGSLTQETQYF.

This chain connects TRBV11-3 to TRBJ2-2; D not resolved. Germline values: CDR1 SGHNT, CDR2 YENEEA. The V end was cut by 6 bases, the J end by 5 bases, with 10 bases between. This CDR3 has 13 residues. CDR3 bases: TGTGCCAGCAGTCCCATCGATACCGGGGAGCTGTTTTTT. Residues: CASSPIDTGELFF.

The CDR3 DNA reads TGTGCCTGGAAAACAGGAGGCAGCACAGATACGCAGTATTTT. Its protein product is CAWKTGGSTDTQYF. The chain has TRBV30 and TRBJ2-3, with D possibly called TRBD1 or TRBD2 (5 bases each). The germline CDR1 and CDR2 sequences are GTSNPN and SVGIG (reference sequence). V was trimmed by 4 bases and J by 0 bases, leaving 11 bases between them. This CDR3 region has 14 residues. Variable domain in full (rest from reference TRBV30 and TRBJ2-3): SQTIHQWPATLVQPVGSPLSLECTVEGTSNPNLYWYRQAAGRGLQLLFYSVGIGQISSEVPQNLSASRPQDRQFILSSKKLLLSDSGFYLCAWKTGGSTDTQYFGPGTRLTVL.

The genes are TRBV28 and TRBJ1-4; unclear D gene. Trimming shortened V by 6 bases and J by 16 bases, and 21 bases separated the two germline ends. This CDR3 is 13 amino acids long. Germline CDR1 MDHEN, CDR2 SYDVKM. CDR3 in DNA: TGTGCCAGCAGCCCCGGCCGGAGGAAAAACCCGTTTTTT. Encoded protein: CASSPGRRKNPFF.

This clone appeared a single time. The gene calls are TRBV7-6 and TRBJ2-3; D might be TRBD1 or TRBD2, each matching 5 bases. Trimming stripped 11 bases from V and 3 bases from J, with 27 bases between. This CDR3 is 17 amino acids long. Germline values: CDR1 SGHVS, CDR2 FNYEAQ. CDR3 sequence reads: CAQPVRGLVGETDTQYF. The CDR3 DNA reads TGTGCCCAGCCCGTCCGGGGCCTAGTCGGAGAAACAGATACGCAGTATTTT.